The source of this TCR beta chain is a study of blood T cells in healthy people across ages. CDR3 length: 13 amino acids. Germline CDR1 is SNHLY and CDR2 is FYNNEI. This clonotype was found once. A junction boundary mismatches the germline segment, possibly from a read error. A sample-barcoded 5' primer and a J-beta primer mix were used in a second PCR of about 7 to 12 cycles. From the 5' RACE reads, TCRdb called clonotypes with MiXCR, one entry per CDR3 protein. This sample has hundreds of thousands of distinct CDR3 sequences; approximately 52% occur once, and the top ten carry roughly 14%. Sequenced sample: blood. This receptor was obtained from a woman older than 75 in good health. The chain combines TRBV2 with TRBJ2-1; the D is unclear. This CDR3 is CANSLDQQPEQFF. The CDR3 DNA follows: TGTGCCAACAGTTTAGATCAACAACCTGAGCAGTTCTTC.